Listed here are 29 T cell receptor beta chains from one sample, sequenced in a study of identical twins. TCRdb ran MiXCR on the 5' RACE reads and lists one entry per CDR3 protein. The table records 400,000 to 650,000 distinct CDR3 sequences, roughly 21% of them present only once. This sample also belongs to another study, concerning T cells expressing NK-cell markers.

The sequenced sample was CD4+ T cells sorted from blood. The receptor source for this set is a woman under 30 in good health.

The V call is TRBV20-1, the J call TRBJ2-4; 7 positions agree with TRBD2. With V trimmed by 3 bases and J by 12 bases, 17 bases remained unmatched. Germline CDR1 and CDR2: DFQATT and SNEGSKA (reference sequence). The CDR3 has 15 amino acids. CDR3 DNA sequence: TGCAGTGCTAGCACCACTAGCGCGGGCGAGAGATCTCAGTACTTC. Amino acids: CSASTTSAGERSQYF.

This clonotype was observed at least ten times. The CDR3 sequence: CSAHTGRANNEQFF. DNA for the CDR3: TGCAGCGCCCATACGGGGCGAGCCAACAATGAGCAGTTCTTC. This chain joins TRBV29-1 and TRBJ2-1, with D perhaps TRBD1 or TRBD2 (5 bases each). In germline, CDR1 is SQVTM, CDR2 ANQGSEA. The V gene lost 7 bases and the J gene lost 5 bases, with 18 bases spanning the gap. The CDR3 sequence is 14 residues long.

The CDR3 loop is CAIGWEGAVNEQFF. The CDR3 coding sequence is TGTGCCATCGGTTGGGAGGGGGCCGTCAATGAGCAGTTCTTC. J is TRBJ2-1 and V is TRBV10-3, with D perhaps assigned TRBD1 or TRBD2 (7 bases each). Trimming removed 8 bases at V and 6 bases at J, with 17 bases between. The germline gives CDR1 ENHRY, CDR2 SYGVKD. This CDR3 has 14 residues.

In nucleotides, the CDR3 is TGCGCCAGCAGCTTGGGATCAGCGGGGGGGCAAAATGAGCAGTTCTTC. This sequence encodes CASSLGSAGGQNEQFF. This sequence joins TRBV5-1 and TRBJ2-1; 10 bases line up with TRBD2. CDR1 and CDR2 from the germline V gene are SGHRS and YFSETQ. V lost 0 bases to trimming and J lost 7 bases; unmatched junction nucleotides: 7. This CDR3 is 16 amino acids long.

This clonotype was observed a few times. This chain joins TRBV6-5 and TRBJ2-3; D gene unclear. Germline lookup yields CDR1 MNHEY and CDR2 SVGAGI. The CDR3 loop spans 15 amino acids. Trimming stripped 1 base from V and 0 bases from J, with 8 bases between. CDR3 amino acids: CASSYFLSSTDTQYF. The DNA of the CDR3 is TGTGCCAGCAGTTACTTTCTGTCTAGCACAGATACGCAGTATTTT.

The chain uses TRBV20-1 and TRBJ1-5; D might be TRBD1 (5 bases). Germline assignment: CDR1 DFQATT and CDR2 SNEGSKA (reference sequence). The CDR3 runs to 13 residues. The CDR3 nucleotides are TGCAGCGCAAACGAGTCCAGGGATCAGCCCCAGCATTTT. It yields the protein CSANESRDQPQHF.

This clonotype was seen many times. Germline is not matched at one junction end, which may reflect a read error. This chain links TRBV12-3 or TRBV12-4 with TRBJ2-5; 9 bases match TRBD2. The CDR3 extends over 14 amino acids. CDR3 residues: CASSLAGLAGAVDF. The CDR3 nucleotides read TGTGCCAGCAGTTTAGCGGGTTTAGCGGGGGCTGTGGACTTC.

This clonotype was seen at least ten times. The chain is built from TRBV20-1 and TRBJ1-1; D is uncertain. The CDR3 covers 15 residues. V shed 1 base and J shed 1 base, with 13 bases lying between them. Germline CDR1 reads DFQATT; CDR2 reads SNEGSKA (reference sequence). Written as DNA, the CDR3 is TGCAGTGCTAGAGGTTCAGGCAGAAAGAACACTGAAGCTTTCTTT. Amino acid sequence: CSARGSGRKNTEAFF.

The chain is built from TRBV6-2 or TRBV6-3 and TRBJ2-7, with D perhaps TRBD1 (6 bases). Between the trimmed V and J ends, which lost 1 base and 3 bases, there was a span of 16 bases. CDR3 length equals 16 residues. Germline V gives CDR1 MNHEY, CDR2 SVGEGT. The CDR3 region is CASSYLNREGIYEQYF. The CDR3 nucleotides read TGTGCCAGCAGTTACTTAAACAGGGAAGGGATCTACGAGCAGTACTTC.

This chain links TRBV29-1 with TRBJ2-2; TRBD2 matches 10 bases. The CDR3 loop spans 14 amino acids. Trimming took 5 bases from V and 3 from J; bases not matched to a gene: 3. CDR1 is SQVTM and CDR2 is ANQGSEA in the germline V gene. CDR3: CSVLAGDDTGELFF. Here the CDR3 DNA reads TGCAGCGTTCTAGCGGGAGACGACACCGGGGAGCTGTTTTTT.

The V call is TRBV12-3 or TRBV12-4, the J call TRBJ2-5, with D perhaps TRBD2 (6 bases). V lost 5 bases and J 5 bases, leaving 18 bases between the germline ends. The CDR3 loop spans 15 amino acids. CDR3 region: CASSVGTSARETQYF. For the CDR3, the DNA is TGTGCCAGCAGTGTCGGGACTTCTGCACGGGAGACCCAGTACTTC.

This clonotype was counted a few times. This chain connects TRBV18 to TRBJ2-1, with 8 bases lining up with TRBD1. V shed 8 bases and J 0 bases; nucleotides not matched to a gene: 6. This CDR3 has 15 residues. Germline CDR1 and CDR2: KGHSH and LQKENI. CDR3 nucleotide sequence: TGTGCCAGCCAAGGACAGGGCAGCTCCTACAATGAGCAGTTCTTC. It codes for CASQGQGSSYNEQFF.

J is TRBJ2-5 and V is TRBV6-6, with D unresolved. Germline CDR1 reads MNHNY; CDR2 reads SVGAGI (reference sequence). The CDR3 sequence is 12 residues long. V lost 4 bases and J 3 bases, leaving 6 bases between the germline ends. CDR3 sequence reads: CASSSEEETQYF. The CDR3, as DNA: TGTGCCAGCAGTTCGGAAGAAGAGACCCAGTACTTC.

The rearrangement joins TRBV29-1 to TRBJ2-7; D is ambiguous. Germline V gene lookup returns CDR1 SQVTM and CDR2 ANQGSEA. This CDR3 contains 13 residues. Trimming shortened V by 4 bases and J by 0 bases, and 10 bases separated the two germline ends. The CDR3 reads CSVVGGPSYEQYF. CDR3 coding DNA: TGCAGCGTTGTGGGCGGACCCTCCTACGAGCAGTACTTC.

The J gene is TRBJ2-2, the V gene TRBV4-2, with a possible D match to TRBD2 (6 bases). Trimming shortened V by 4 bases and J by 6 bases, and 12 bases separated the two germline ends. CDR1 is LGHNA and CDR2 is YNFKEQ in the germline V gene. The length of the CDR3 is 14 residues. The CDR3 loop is CASSLGSGSGELFF. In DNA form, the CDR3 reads TGTGCCAGCAGCCTCGGGAGTGGGTCCGGGGAGCTGTTTTTT.

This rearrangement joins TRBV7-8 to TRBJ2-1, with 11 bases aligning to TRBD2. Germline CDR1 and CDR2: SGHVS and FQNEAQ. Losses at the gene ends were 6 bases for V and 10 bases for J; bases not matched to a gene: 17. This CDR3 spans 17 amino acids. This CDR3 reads CASRPSPGLADLGEQFF. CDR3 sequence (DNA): TGTGCCAGCAGACCCTCGCCGGGACTAGCGGACCTGGGCGAGCAGTTCTTC. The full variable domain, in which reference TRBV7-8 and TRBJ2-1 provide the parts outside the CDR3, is GAGVSQSPRYKVAKRGQDVALRCDPISGHVSLFWYQQALGQGPEFLTYFQNEAQLDKSGLPSDRFFAERPEGSVSTLKIQRTQQEDSAVYLCASRPSPGLADLGEQFFGPGTRLTVL.

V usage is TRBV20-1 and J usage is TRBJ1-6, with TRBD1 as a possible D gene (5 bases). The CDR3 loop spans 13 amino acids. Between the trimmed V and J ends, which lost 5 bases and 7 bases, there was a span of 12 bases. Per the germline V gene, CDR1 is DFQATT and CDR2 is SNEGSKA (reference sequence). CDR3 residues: CSAGDSTNSPLHF. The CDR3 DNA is TGCAGTGCTGGGGACTCCACGAATTCACCCCTCCACTTT.

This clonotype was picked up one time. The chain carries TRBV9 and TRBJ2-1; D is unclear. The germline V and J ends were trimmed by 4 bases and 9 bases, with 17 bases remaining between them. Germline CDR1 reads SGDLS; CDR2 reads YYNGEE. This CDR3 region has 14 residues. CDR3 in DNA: TGTGCCAGCAGCACCAGCCCTACTAAAGGTGAGCAGTTCTTC. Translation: CASSTSPTKGEQFF.

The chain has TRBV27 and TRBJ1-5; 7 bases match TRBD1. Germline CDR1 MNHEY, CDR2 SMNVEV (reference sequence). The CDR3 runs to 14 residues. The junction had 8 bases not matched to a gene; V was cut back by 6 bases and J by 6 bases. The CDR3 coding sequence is TGTGCCAGCAGGCTACAGGGGTTGAGTCAGCCCCAGCATTTT. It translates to CASRLQGLSQPQHF.

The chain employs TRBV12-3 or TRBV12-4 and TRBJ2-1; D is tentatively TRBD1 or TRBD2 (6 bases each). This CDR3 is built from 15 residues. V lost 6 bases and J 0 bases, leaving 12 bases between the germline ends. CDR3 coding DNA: TGTGCCAGCAGGGAGGGGGATAGCTCCTACAATGAGCAGTTCTTC. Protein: CASREGDSSYNEQFF.

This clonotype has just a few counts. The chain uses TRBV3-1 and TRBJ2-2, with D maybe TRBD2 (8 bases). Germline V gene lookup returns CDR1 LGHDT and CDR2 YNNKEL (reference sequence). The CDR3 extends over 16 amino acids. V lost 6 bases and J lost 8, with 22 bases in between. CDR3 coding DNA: TGTGCCAGCAGTCCCCGTAGCGGGACAGTGGGAGGGGAGCTGTTTTTT. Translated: CASSPRSGTVGGELFF.

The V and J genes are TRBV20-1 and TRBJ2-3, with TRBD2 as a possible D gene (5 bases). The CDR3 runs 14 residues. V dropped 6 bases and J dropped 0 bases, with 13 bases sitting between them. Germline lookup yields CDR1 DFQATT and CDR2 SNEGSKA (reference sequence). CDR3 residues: CSAALGLSTDTQYF. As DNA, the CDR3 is TGCAGTGCCGCACTAGGGTTAAGCACAGATACGCAGTATTTT.

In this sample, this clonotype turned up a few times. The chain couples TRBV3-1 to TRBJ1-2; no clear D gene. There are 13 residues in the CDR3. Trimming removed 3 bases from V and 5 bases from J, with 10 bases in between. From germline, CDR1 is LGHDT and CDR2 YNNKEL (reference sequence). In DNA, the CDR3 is TGTGCCAGCAGCCACGTAACGGAATATGGCTACACCTTC. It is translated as CASSHVTEYGYTF.

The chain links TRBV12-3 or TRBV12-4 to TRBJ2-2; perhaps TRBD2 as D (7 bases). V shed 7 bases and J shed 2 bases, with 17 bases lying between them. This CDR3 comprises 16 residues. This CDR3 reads CASITSRGPNTGELFF. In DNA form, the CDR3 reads TGTGCCAGCATCACCTCGCGGGGGCCAAACACCGGGGAGCTGTTTTTT.

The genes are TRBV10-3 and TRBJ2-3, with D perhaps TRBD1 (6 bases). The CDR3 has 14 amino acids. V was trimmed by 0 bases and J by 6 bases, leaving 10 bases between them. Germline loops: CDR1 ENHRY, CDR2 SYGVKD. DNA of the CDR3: TGTGCCATCAGTGAGTCAACAGGGTGGGATACGCAGTATTTT. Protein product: CAISESTGWDTQYF.

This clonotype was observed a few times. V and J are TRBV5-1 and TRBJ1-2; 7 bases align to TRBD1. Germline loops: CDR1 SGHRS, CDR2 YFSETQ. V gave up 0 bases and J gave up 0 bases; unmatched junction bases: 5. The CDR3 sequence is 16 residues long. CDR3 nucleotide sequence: TGCGCCAGCAGCTTGGGACCACAGGGGCCTAACTATGGCTACACCTTC. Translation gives CASSLGPQGPNYGYTF.

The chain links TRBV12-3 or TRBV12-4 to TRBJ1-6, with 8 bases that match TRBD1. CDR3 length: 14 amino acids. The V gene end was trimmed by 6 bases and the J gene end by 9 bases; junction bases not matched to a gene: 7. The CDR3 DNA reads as TGTGCCAGCAGCAAGACAGGGGTAGTTTCACCCCTCCACTTT. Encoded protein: CASSKTGVVSPLHF.

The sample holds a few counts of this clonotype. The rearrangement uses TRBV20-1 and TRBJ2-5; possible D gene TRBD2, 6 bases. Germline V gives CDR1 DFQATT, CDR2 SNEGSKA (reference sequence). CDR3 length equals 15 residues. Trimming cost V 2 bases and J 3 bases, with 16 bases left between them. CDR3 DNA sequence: TGCAGTGCTAGATCGCACGGGGGAACAAAAGAGACCCAGTACTTC. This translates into CSARSHGGTKETQYF.

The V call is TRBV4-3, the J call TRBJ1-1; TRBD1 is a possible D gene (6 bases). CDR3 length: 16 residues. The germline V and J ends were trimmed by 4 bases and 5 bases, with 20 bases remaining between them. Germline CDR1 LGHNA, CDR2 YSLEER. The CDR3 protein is CASSRLAQGTLTEAFF. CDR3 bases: TGCGCCAGCAGCCGATTAGCCCAAGGGACACTGACTGAAGCTTTCTTT.